The 24 T cell receptor beta chains below were found in one sample sequenced in a study of T cell responses to AZD1222 COVID-19 vaccine. Profiled with immunoSEQ multiplex PCR; TCRdb holds only in-frame clones, not every one. This table holds 110,000 to 150,000 clones, approximately 90% found once. The sample was peripheral blood, taken on day 0 of AZD1222 vaccination. The receptor set was obtained from an adult in good health.

This sequence joins TRBV6-5 and TRBJ2-7, with D maybe TRBD2 (6 bases). Germline-derived CDR1 and CDR2 are MNHEY and SVGAGI. V lost 8 bases and J lost 3, with 14 bases in between. The CDR3 has 13 amino acids. CDR3 coding DNA: TGTGCCAGCTCCAAGGCGGGGTACTACGAGCAGTACTTC. Residues: CASSKAGYYEQYF.

This sequence joins TRBV7-6 and TRBJ2-4, with TRBD1 identical over 9 bases. Trimming removed 4 bases from V and 7 bases from J; junction bases left unmatched: 8. Germline V gene lookup returns CDR1 SGHVS and CDR2 FNYEAQ. The length of the CDR3 is 15 residues. CDR3 bases: TGTGCCAGCAGCTCTACAGGGGGCGCGGGGAACATTCAGTACTTC. Translated: CASSSTGGAGNIQYF. The full variable domain, rest sourced from reference TRBV7-6 and TRBJ2-4, is GAGVSQSPRYKVTKRGQDVALRCDPISGHVSLYWYRQALGQGPEFLTYFNYEAQQDKSGLPNDRFSAERPEGSISTLTIQRTEQRDSAMYRCASSSTGGAGNIQYFGAGTRLSVL.

This chain links TRBV6-2 or TRBV6-3 with TRBJ2-1; D perhaps matches TRBD2 (6 bases). Trimming took 2 bases from V and 13 from J, leaving 12 bases between them. The CDR3 extends over 12 amino acids. Germline loops: CDR1 MNHEY, CDR2 SVGEGT. The CDR3 region is CASSYPGVRQFF. For the CDR3, the DNA is TGTGCCAGCAGTTACCCGGGAGTTCGCCAGTTCTTC.

A single count supports this clone. The chain joins TRBV3-1 (or the pseudogene TRBV3-2) to TRBJ1-4; D gene uncertain. The CDR3 runs 14 residues. The V gene lost 4 bases and the J gene lost 0 bases, with 6 bases spanning the gap. CDR1 is LGHDT, CDR2 YNNKEL, per germline (reference sequence). In DNA, the CDR3 is TGTGCCAGCAGCCCCGGGTCAACTAATGAAAAACTGTTTTTT. This gives the protein CASSPGSTNEKLFF.

The gene calls are TRBV6-2 or TRBV6-3 and TRBJ2-3; D gene uncertain. The V end lost 4 bases, the J end lost 0 bases, and 17 bases lay between the germline ends. The CDR3 totals 17 residues. In germline, CDR1 is MNHEY, CDR2 SVGEGT. The CDR3 coding sequence is TGTGCCAGCAGTTCGCCCTCGGTCCCCTCTAGCACAGATACGCAGTATTTT. Protein product: CASSSPSVPSSTDTQYF.

The V call is TRBV10-3, the J call TRBJ1-2; D is unclear. From germline, CDR1 is ENHRY and CDR2 SYGVKD. This CDR3 is 12 amino acids long. V lost 11 bases, J lost 5 bases, and 15 bases lay in between. Here the CDR3 reads CAGGSSNYGYTF. DNA for the CDR3: TGTGCCGGTGGCAGTAGTAATTATGGCTACACCTTC.

In this sample, this clone turned up a few times. V gene TRBV4-1 combines with J gene TRBJ2-1; 9 bases line up with TRBD2. CDR3 length equals 17 residues. Germline trimming cut 2 bases from V and 2 bases from J; bases unmatched to any gene: 7. Germline CDR1 reads MGHRA; CDR2 reads YSYEKL. The CDR3 DNA reads as TGCGCCAGCAGCCAAACACCCGTAGCGGGGGCCTACAATGAGCAGTTCTTC. It codes for CASSQTPVAGAYNEQFF.

J is TRBJ1-1 and V is TRBV10-3; D unclear. There are 14 residues in the CDR3. The germline gives CDR1 ENHRY, CDR2 SYGVKD. V lost 2 bases, J lost 3 bases, and 10 bases lay in between. The CDR3, as DNA: TGTGCCATCAGTGAGGGAGGGATCTACACTGAAGCTTTCTTT. Residues: CAISEGGIYTEAFF.

CDR3: CASSLSRVADTQYF. CDR3 sequence (DNA): TGTGCCAGCAGCTTGAGCAGGGTCGCAGATACGCAGTATTTT. This chain joins TRBV7-2 and TRBJ2-3; a weak D match, TRBD1 (5 bases). Germline values: CDR1 SGHTA, CDR2 FQGNSA. V dropped 3 bases and J dropped 4 bases, with 11 bases sitting between them. CDR3 length equals 14 residues.

The chain combines TRBV24-1 with TRBJ2-3, with 8 bases fitting TRBD1. The CDR3 covers 17 residues. CDR1 and CDR2 (germline): KGHDR, SFDVKD. Losses at the gene ends were 2 bases for V and 4 bases for J; bases not matched to a gene: 10. CDR3 protein: CATSDSPGQGYSDTQYF. The CDR3 DNA is TGTGCCACCAGTGATTCCCCCGGACAGGGCTACTCAGATACGCAGTATTTT.

J is TRBJ2-7 and V is TRBV18; 11 positions agree with TRBD2. Germline CDR1 and CDR2: KGHSH and LQKENI. The CDR3 spans 14 residues. Trimming at V came to 2 bases and at J to 7 bases, leaving 4 bases not matched to a gene. The CDR3 spells CASSPGTSGMEQYF. As DNA, the CDR3 is TGTGCCAGCTCACCAGGGACTAGCGGTATGGAGCAGTACTTC.

The chain employs TRBV2 and TRBJ1-4; 7 bases align to TRBD1. The CDR3 consists of 12 residues. CDR1 SNHLY and CDR2 FYNNEI come from the germline V gene. Losses at the gene ends were 8 bases for V and 7 bases for J; bases not matched to a gene: 4. The chain's CDR3 is CASSRDSEKLFF. The DNA for the CDR3 is TGTGCCAGCTCCCGGGACAGTGAAAAACTGTTTTTT. The full variable domain, its missing parts supplied by reference TRBV2 and TRBJ1-4, is EPEVTQTPSHQVTQMGQEVILRCVPISNHLYFYWYRQILGQKVEFLVSFYNNEISEKSEIFDDQFSVERPDGSNFTLKIRSTKLEDSAMYFCASSRDSEKLFFGSGTQLSVL.

This clone was counted a single time. This chain uses TRBV10-3 with TRBJ2-1; D is uncertain. Germline assignment: CDR1 ENHRY and CDR2 SYGVKD. The CDR3 covers 15 residues. V gave up 0 bases and J gave up 4 bases, with 10 bases separating them. In nucleotides, the CDR3 is TGTGCCATCAGTGAGTCAGGTGTACAGTACAATGAGCAGTTCTTC. Translating gives CAISESGVQYNEQFF.

There are a few counts of this clone. The chain joins TRBV4-3 to TRBJ1-2, with a tentative D call TRBD1 (5 bases). CDR1 is LGHNA, CDR2 YSLEER, per germline. The length of the CDR3 is 15 residues. V shed 0 bases and J shed 1 base, with 9 bases lying between them. The CDR3 spells CASSQEPGLNYGYTF. The CDR3 DNA is TGCGCCAGCAGCCAAGAACCAGGGCTTAACTATGGCTACACCTTC.

The chain recombines TRBV7-2 with TRBJ2-5; 7 nucleotides agree with TRBD2. The germline V gene has CDR1 SGHTA and CDR2 FQGNSA. The CDR3 contains 16 residues. V lost 0 bases to trimming and J lost 2 bases; unmatched junction nucleotides: 6. As DNA, the CDR3 is TGTGCCAGCAGCTTAGCGGGGGGGGTCTATCAAGAGACCCAGTACTTC. Residues: CASSLAGGVYQETQYF. The variable domain in full, completed from reference TRBV7-2 and TRBJ2-5, reads GAGVSQSPSNKVTEKGKDVELRCDPISGHTALYWYRQSLGQGLEFLIYFQGNSAPDKSGLPSDRFSAERTGGSVSTLTIQRTQQEDSAVYLCASSLAGGVYQETQYFGPGTRLLVL.

This sequence joins TRBV5-6 and TRBJ1-4, with 7 bases lining up with TRBD1. Germline loops: CDR1 SGHDT, CDR2 YYEEEE. The CDR3 totals 16 residues. V dropped 0 bases and J dropped 5; count of bases not matched to a gene: 7. The CDR3 is CASSLGLVQGNEKLFF. The CDR3 nucleotides read TGTGCCAGCAGCTTGGGTCTAGTACAGGGGAATGAAAAACTGTTTTTT.

The CDR3 here is CASSLITGQGFDEQYF. The CDR3 nucleotides read TGTGCCAGCAGCCTAATAACGGGACAGGGTTTCGACGAGCAGTACTTC. The chain uses TRBV14 and TRBJ2-7; 9 nucleotides line up with TRBD1. The CDR3 is made up of 16 amino acids. With 4 bases clipped from V and 5 bases from J, the junction kept 12 bases outside the gene matches. The germline V gene encodes CDR1 SGHDN and CDR2 FVKESK. Looking up the rest from reference TRBV14 and TRBJ2-7 gives the full variable domain: EAGVTQFPSHSVIEKGQTVTLRCDPISGHDNLYWYRRVMGKEIKFLLHFVKESKQDESGMPNNRFLAERTGGTYSTLKVQPAELEDSGVYFCASSLITGQGFDEQYFGPGTRLTVT.

This rearrangement joins TRBV6-2 or TRBV6-3 to TRBJ2-2; 9 nucleotides agree with TRBD2. CDR1 and CDR2 from the germline V gene are MNHEY and SVGEGT. J lost 6 bases, V lost 6 bases, and 11 bases had no gene match. The CDR3 contains 16 residues. The CDR3 reads CASSYLAGRGAGELFF. The CDR3 bases are TGTGCCAGCAGCTATCTAGCGGGGCGGGGAGCCGGGGAGCTGTTTTTT.

This chain links TRBV10-3 with TRBJ2-5; 11 bases agree with TRBD1. The CDR3 has 17 amino acids. The germline CDR1 and CDR2 sequences are ENHRY and SYGVKD. After removal of 5 bases from V and 0 bases from J, the junction contained 8 bases not matched to a gene. The chain's CDR3 is CAISLAPGQGDQETQYF. The CDR3 DNA is TGTGCCATCAGTCTGGCCCCGGGACAGGGGGACCAAGAGACCCAGTACTTC.

The genes are TRBV5-6 and TRBJ2-5, with 7 positions matching TRBD1. With V trimmed by 4 bases and J by 3 bases, 3 bases remained unmatched. CDR3 length: 13 amino acids. Germline V gene lookup returns CDR1 SGHDT and CDR2 YYEEEE. CDR3 residues: CASSQTGEETQYF. In DNA, the CDR3 is TGTGCCAGCAGCCAAACAGGGGAAGAGACCCAGTACTTC.

J is TRBJ1-2 and V is TRBV5-6; D ambiguous. Germline-derived CDR1 and CDR2 are SGHDT and YYEEEE. V shed 2 bases and J shed 2 bases, with 7 bases lying between them. CDR3 length equals 13 residues. In nucleotides, the CDR3 is TGTGCCAGCAGCTTTCAGCCCAACTATGGCTACACCTTC. Translation: CASSFQPNYGYTF.

The rearrangement uses TRBV29-1 and TRBJ2-7; D may be TRBD1 (5 bases). CDR1 and CDR2 (germline): SQVTM, ANQGSEA. The CDR3 runs 11 residues. The V end was cut by 6 bases, the J end by 2 bases, with 8 bases between. CDR3 nucleotide sequence: TGCAGCGTCATAGGGGCCTACGAGCAGTACTTC. Protein: CSVIGAYEQYF.

The chain employs TRBV9 and TRBJ2-3; D perhaps matches TRBD2 (6 bases). The germline V gene has CDR1 SGDLS and CDR2 YYNGEE. The CDR3 extends over 18 amino acids. V was clipped by 0 bases and J by 2 bases, with 19 bases between them. Written as DNA, the CDR3 is TGTGCCAGCAGCGTAGAACTCGGGACTCCTTCTTTCACAGATACGCAGTATTTT. This encodes CASSVELGTPSFTDTQYF.

The table lists this clone with a few counts. The V gene is TRBV7-9, the J gene TRBJ2-2; D is unresolved. The CDR3 runs 11 residues. Germline-derived CDR1 and CDR2 are SEHNR and FQNEAQ (reference sequence). V dropped 5 bases and J dropped 4 bases, with 2 bases sitting between them. The CDR3 DNA reads TGTGCCAGCAGCCCCACCGGGGAGCTGTTTTTT. It translates to CASSPTGELFF.